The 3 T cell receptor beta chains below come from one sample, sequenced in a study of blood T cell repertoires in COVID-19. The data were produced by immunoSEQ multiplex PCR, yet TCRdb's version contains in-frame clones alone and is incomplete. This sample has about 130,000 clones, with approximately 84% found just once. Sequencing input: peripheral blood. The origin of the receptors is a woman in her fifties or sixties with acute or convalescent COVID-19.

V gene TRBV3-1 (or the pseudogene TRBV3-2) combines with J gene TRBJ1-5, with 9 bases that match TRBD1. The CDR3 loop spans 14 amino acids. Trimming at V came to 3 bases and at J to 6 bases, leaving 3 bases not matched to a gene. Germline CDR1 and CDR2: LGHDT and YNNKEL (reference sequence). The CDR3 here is CASSQGQGGQPQHF. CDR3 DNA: TGTGCCAGCAGCCAGGGACAGGGAGGTCAGCCCCAGCATTTT.

The CDR3 sequence: CASSLKQRSRPGQLYGYTF. The CDR3 region has the DNA TGTGCCAGCAGCTTAAAACAACGTTCTCGGCCCGGACAGCTCTATGGCTACACCTTC. The V call is TRBV13, the J call TRBJ1-2; weak D call: TRBD1 (6 bases). In germline, CDR1 is PRHDT, CDR2 FYEKMQ (reference sequence). The CDR3 length is 19 residues. Trimming pared 2 bases from V and 4 bases from J, leaving 26 bases between.

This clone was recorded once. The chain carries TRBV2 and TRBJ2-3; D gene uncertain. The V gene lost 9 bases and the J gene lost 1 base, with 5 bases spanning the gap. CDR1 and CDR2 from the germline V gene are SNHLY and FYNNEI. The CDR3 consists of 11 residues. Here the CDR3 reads CASAGTDTQYF. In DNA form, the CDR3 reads TGTGCCAGTGCAGGCACAGATACGCAGTATTTT.